This TCR beta chain derives from a study of cytomegalovirus exposure and HLA in healthy donors. In the study overall: Counted in an early data release were roughly 87 million unique TCRs from HLA-typed donors. Most genotyped donors, about four fifths of more than 300, had Caucasian-associated genetic ancestry.

PCR primers comprised 60 Vbeta and 13 Jbeta primers. The table came from immunoSEQ multiplex PCR; TCRdb's copy has only in-frame clones and leaves some out. The sample yields about 130,000 clones, approximately 87% seen once. Study-level points and caveats: In a later analysis, an Asian-associated ancestry cluster reportedly showed fewer N-insertions than the approximately 610-donor mean.

After removal of 5 bases from V and 5 bases from J, the junction contained 11 bases not matched to a gene. Germline V lookup: CDR1 PRHDT, CDR2 FYEKMQ (reference sequence). There are 15 residues in the CDR3. As to this clone: What it binds is not known.

Nominal health characterized the donors when sampled, though unrecorded immune exposures were likely. Sequenced: PBMCs. This TCR derives from a man between 18 and 35 years old in good health and CMV-seropositive. The rearrangement links TRBV13 to TRBJ2-7, with TRBD1 identical over 8 bases. CDR3 protein: CASSPGGQLGHEQYF. The CDR3 DNA sequence: TGTGCCAGCAGCCCAGGGGGCCAATTGGGCCACGAGCAGTACTTC.